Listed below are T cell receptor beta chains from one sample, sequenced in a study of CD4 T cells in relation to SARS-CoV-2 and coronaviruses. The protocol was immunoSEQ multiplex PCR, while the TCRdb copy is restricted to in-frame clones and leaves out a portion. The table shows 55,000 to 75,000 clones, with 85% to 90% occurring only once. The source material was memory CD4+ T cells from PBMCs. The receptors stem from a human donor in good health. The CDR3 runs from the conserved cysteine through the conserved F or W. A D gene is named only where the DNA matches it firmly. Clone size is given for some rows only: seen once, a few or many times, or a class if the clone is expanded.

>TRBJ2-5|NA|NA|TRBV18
TGTGCCAGCTCACCACCGCAAGGCGGAGAGACCCAGTACTTC
CASSPPQGGETQYF
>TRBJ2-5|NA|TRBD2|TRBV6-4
TGTGCCAGCAGTGACTCGATAGCAGCGGGGGATACCTACCAAGAGACCCAGTACTTC
CASSDSIAAGDTYQETQYF
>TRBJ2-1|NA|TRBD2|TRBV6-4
TGTGCCAGCAGTTCACTAGCGGGAAGGGCGGGAAATGAGCAGTTCTTC
CASSSLAGRAGNEQFF
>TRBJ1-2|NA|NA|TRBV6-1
TGTGCCAGCAGTGATCCGGCCATCTCCCTTAACTATGGCTACACCTTC
CASSDPAISLNYGYTF
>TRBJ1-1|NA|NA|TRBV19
TGTGCCAGTAGTTTCACGAACACTGAAGCTTTCTTT
CASSFTNTEAFF
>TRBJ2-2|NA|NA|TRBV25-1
TGTGCCAGCATCACGAAAGGTGCTGAGAACACCGGGGAGCTGTTTTTT
CASITKGAENTGELFF
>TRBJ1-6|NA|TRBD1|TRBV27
TGTGCCAGCACCGGAGACAGGGCTGGTTCCTCACCCCTCCACTTT
CASTGDRAGSSPLHF
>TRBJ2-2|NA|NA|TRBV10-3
TGTGCCGCGGCGACAGATTCGAACACCGGGGAGCTGTTTTTT
CAAATDSNTGELFF
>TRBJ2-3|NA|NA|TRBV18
TGTGCCAGCTCACCAACGGTGAAATTTAGCACAGATACGCAGTATTTT
CASSPTVKFSTDTQYF
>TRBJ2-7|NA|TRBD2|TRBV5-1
TGCGCCAGCAGCTTGGTAGCGGGAGTTTTCTACGAGCAGTACTTC
CASSLVAGVFYEQYF
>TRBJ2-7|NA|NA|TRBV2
TGTGCCAGCAGTGGTGAATACGAGCAGTACTTC
CASSGEYEQYF
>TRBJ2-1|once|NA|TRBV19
TGTGCCAGTAGTATTTACCCGGGGGCCTCCTACAATGAGCAGTTCTTC
CASSIYPGASYNEQFF
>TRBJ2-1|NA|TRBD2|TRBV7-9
TGTGCCAGCAGCTTAGAACTAGCGGCTTACAATGAGCAGTTCTTC
CASSLELAAYNEQFF
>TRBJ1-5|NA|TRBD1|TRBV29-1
TGCAGCGTTGGGACAGGGGGCCAGCCCCAGCATTTT
CSVGTGGQPQHF
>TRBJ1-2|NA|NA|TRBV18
TGTGCCAGCTCACCACATCCGGCGGATAACTATGGCTACACCTTC
CASSPHPADNYGYTF
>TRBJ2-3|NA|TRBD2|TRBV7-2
TGTGCCAGCAGCCCGGCCGAGACTAGCGGGGGGAACACAGATACGCAGTATTTT
CASSPAETSGGNTDTQYF
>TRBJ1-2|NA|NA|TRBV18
TGTGCCAGCTCACCGGAGACGGTAACTGGGGGCTACACCTTC
CASSPETVTGGYTF
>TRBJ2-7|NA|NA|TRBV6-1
TGTGCCAGCAGTGAAGATTGGGCTTCCTACGAGCAGTACTTC
CASSEDWASYEQYF
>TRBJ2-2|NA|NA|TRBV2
TGTGCCAGCAGTGAAGAAAGTGCGGAGCTGTTTTTT
CASSEESAELFF
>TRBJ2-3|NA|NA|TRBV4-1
TGCGCCAGCAGTCCATACGACGGCACAGATACGCAGTATTTT
CASSPYDGTDTQYF
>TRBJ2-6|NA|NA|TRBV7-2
TGTGCCAGCAGCTTACTGGACGCCTCTGGGGCCAACGTCCTGACTTTC
CASSLLDASGANVLTF
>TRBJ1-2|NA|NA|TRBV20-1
TGCAGTGCTCCCGGGACTTGGGGCTACACCTTC
CSAPGTWGYTF
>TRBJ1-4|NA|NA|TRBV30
TGTGCCTGGGGTTCTCCGGGGACAACTAATGAAAAACTGTTTTTT
CAWGSPGTTNEKLFF
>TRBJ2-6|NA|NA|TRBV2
TGTGCCATCCCCCTCGGGGTCTCTGGGGCCAACGTCCTGACTTTC
CAIPLGVSGANVLTF
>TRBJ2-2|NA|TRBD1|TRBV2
TGTGCCAGCAGACGGGACAGTTCCCCCACCGGGGAGCTGTTTTTT
CASRRDSSPTGELFF
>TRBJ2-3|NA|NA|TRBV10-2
TGCGCCAGCAGTCACAGGGTAAATACGCAGTATTTT
CASSHRVNTQYF
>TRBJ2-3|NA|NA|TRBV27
TGTGCCAGCAGTTTGGGGATCCTACCCCCTAGCACAGATACGCAGTATTTT
CASSLGILPPSTDTQYF
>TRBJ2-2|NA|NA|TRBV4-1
TGCGCCAGCAGCCAAGATTCGGGGCGCCTAGTCCCCGGGGAGCTGTTTTTT
CASSQDSGRLVPGELFF
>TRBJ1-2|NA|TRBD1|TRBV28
TGTGCCAGCAGAGGGGGCAGGAACTATGGCTACACCTTC
CASRGGRNYGYTF
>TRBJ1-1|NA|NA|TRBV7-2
TGTGCCAGCAGCTTAATGAACACTGAAGCTTTCTTT
CASSLMNTEAFF
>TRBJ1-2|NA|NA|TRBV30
TGTGCCACCGACAGAGCGATCACGTATGGCTACACCTTC
CATDRAITYGYTF
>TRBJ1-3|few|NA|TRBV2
TGTGCCAGCAGTGATTGGGACTCTGGAAACACCATATATTTT
CASSDWDSGNTIYF
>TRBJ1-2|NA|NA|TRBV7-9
TGTGCCAGCAATCCGGAGCTCATAGGGGGCTACACCTTC
CASNPELIGGYTF
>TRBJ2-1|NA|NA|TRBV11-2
TGTGCCAGCAGCCAGTCTGACGATCATGAGCAGTTCTTC
CASSQSDDHEQFF
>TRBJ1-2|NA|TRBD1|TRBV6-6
TGTGCCAGCAGTCAAGGGACAGACCTTTATGGCTACACCTTC
CASSQGTDLYGYTF
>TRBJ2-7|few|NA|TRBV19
TGTGCCAGTAACCGGGGGGACACCGGAGGCGAGCAGTACTTC
CASNRGDTGGEQYF
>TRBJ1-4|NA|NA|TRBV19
TGTGCCAGTAGTATTATAGGGAGGCGTGAAAAACTGTTTTTT
CASSIIGRREKLFF
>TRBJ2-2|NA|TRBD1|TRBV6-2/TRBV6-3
TGTGCCAGCAGCCTACAGGGGTCCGGGGAGCTGTTTTTT
CASSLQGSGELFF
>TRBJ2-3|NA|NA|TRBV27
TGTGCCAGCAGACGCGACTCCCGCACAGATACGCAGTATTTT
CASRRDSRTDTQYF
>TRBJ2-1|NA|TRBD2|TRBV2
TGTGCCAGCAGTCCCGCCGGGACTAGAATATCCAATGAGCAGTTCTTC
CASSPAGTRISNEQFF
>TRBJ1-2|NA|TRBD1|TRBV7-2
TGTGCCAGCAGCAACAGGGGGAACGGCTACACCTTC
CASSNRGNGYTF
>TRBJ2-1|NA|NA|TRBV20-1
TGCAGTGCTAGATCCGACGGGGGAGTGTTCTTC
CSARSDGGVFF
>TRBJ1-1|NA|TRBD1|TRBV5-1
TGCGCCAGCAGACAGGGGGAAAAAACTGAAGCTTTCTTT
CASRQGEKTEAFF
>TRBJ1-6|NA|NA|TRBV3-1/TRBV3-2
TGTGCCAGCAGCCGCCTACAGGGAGATAATTCACCCCTCCACTTT
CASSRLQGDNSPLHF
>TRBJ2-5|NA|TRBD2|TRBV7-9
TGTGCCAGCAGCTTCCCTAGCGGGGACCCCGGGGAGACCCAGTACTTC
CASSFPSGDPGETQYF
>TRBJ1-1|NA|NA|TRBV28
TGTGCCAGCAATAACAGGTACACTGAAGCTTTCTTT
CASNNRYTEAFF
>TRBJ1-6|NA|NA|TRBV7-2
TGTGCCAGCAGCCCCACGGCGGGGAGTGTAAGCTCACCCCTCCACTTT
CASSPTAGSVSSPLHF
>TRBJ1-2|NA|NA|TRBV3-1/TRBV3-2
TGTGCCAGCAGCCAGGAAGCGCAGGGAGGTCAATATGGCTACACCTTC
CASSQEAQGGQYGYTF
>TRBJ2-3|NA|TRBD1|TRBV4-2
TGTGCCAGCAGCCAACAGGGGGGCACAGATACGCAGTATTTT
CASSQQGGTDTQYF
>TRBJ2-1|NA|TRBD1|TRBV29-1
TGCAGCCATGGGGACAGTGCATACAATGAGCAGTTCTTC
CSHGDSAYNEQFF
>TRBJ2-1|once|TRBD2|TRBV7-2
TGTGCCAGCAGCTTACAAGCGGGAGGGCCGGGGGAGCAGTTCTTC
CASSLQAGGPGEQFF
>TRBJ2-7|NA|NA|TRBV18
TGTGCCAGCTCACCGGGGGCGAGGTCCTACGAGCAGTACTTC
CASSPGARSYEQYF
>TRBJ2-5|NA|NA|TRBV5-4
TGTGCCAGCAGCCGCGACCAGACCGAGACCCAGTACTTC
CASSRDQTETQYF
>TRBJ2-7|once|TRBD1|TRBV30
TGTGCCTGGAGACTCCAGGGGGCGGCCTACGAGCAGTACTTC
CAWRLQGAAYEQYF